One sample yielded the 26 T cell receptor beta chains listed below, sequenced in a study of spatial heterogeneity in lung cancer. MiXCR was run by TCRdb on the 5' RACE reads, yielding one entry per CDR3 protein. Altogether approximately 21,000 distinct CDR3 sequences are present, approximately 3% being singletons, with the ten largest covering around 26%. Time point indicated: sample taken at primary tumor resection. The starting material was PBMCs, obtained at surgery. Receptors originate from a female donor with early-stage non-small cell lung cancer.

In its sample, this clonotype was seen many times. The chain links TRBV4-1 to TRBJ2-7, with 14 positions matching TRBD2. V lost 3 bases, J lost 2 bases, and 12 bases stayed unmatched. Germline loops: CDR1 MGHRA, CDR2 YSYEKL. This CDR3 comprises 19 residues. The chain's CDR3 is CASSQVPGTSGRGAYEQYF. In DNA, the CDR3 is TGCGCCAGCAGCCAGGTTCCGGGGACTAGCGGGAGAGGAGCCTACGAGCAGTACTTC.

This clonotype has at least ten counts. V and J are TRBV27 and TRBJ1-2, with TRBD1 matching 7 bases. Germline values: CDR1 MNHEY, CDR2 SMNVEV (reference sequence). The CDR3 spans 14 residues. J gave up 6 bases and V 3 bases, and 7 bases lay outside the gene matches. The CDR3 region is CASSFGSRGNGYTF. Written as DNA, the CDR3 is TGTGCCAGCAGTTTCGGGTCCAGGGGGAATGGCTACACCTTC.

This clonotype came up many times. This chain joins TRBV11-1 and TRBJ1-5; 7 positions match TRBD1. V dropped 1 base and J dropped 3; count of bases not matched to a gene: 3. CDR1 is SGHAT and CDR2 is FQDESV in the germline V gene (reference sequence). The CDR3 is made up of 15 amino acids. CDR3 coding DNA: TGTGCCAGCAGCTTAGGGACAGGAATCAATCAGCCCCAGCATTTT. Amino acids: CASSLGTGINQPQHF.

This chain's CDR3 is CASSNDRRSTDTQYF. The CDR3, as DNA: TGTGCCAGCTCAAATGACAGGCGGAGCACAGATACGCAGTATTTT. The chain combines TRBV18 with TRBJ2-3; the D gene is possibly TRBD1 (6 bases). The CDR3 has 15 amino acids. V was pared by 5 bases and J by 0 bases, with 12 bases between. CDR1 and CDR2 (germline): KGHSH, LQKENI.

Ten or more counts support this clonotype. The V and J genes are TRBV3-1 and TRBJ1-5; a possible D gene is TRBD1 (6 bases). Trimming removed 0 bases at V and 0 bases at J, with 12 bases between. CDR1 is LGHDT and CDR2 is YNNKEL in the germline V gene (reference sequence). This CDR3 is 17 amino acids long. In nucleotides, the CDR3 is TGTGCCAGCAGCCAAGATCGGGGGGGGCTTAGCAATCAGCCCCAGCATTTT. Protein sequence: CASSQDRGGLSNQPQHF.

In this sample, this clonotype turned up many times. The CDR3 DNA is TGCGCCAGCAGCCAGGGGACAAGGGCGAGCTCCTACGAGCAGTACTTC. This codes for CASSQGTRASSYEQYF. The chain recombines TRBV4-1 with TRBJ2-7; D may be TRBD1 (6 bases). V lost 3 bases, J lost 0 bases, and 15 bases lay in between. In germline, CDR1 is MGHRA, CDR2 YSYEKL. The CDR3 runs 16 residues.

This clonotype has at least ten counts. This chain connects TRBV5-4 to TRBJ1-5; 9 positions agree with TRBD1. Germline V gene data show CDR1 as SGHNT and CDR2 as YYREEE (reference sequence). The CDR3 is 19 residues long. The V and J ends lost 4 bases and 1 base, in that order; junction bases with no gene match: 15. CDR3 region: CASSQILRDRDKSNQPQHF. The CDR3, as DNA: TGTGCCAGCAGCCAAATTCTCCGGGACAGGGATAAAAGCAATCAGCCCCAGCATTTT.

This clonotype has a count of ten or more. The junction departs from the called germline gene at one end, perhaps through a read error. The rearrangement uses TRBV7-2 and TRBJ2-2; weak D call: TRBD2 (6 bases). The length of the CDR3 is 15 residues. CDR1 and CDR2 from the germline V gene are SGHTA and FQGNSA. The CDR3 sequence: CASSLAVANTGELFF. The CDR3 DNA is TGTGCCAGCAGTTTAGCGGTCGCGAACACCGGGGAGCTGTTTTTT.

The chain recombines TRBV5-1 with TRBJ2-2; TRBD2 agrees at 10 bases. The V segment lost 0 bases and the J segment 2 bases; nucleotides outside the gene matches: 4. This CDR3 is 17 amino acids long. Germline lookup yields CDR1 SGHRS and CDR2 YFSETQ. CDR3 residues: CASSLAASGSNTGELFF. CDR3 nucleotide sequence: TGCGCCAGCAGCTTGGCGGCTAGCGGGAGTAACACCGGGGAGCTGTTTTTT.

This clonotype was observed at least ten times. This chain connects TRBV2 to TRBJ2-6; tentative D call: TRBD1 (6 bases). Trimming shortened V by 6 bases and J by 0 bases, and 18 bases separated the two germline ends. Germline assignment: CDR1 SNHLY and CDR2 FYNNEI. The CDR3 has 18 amino acids. The CDR3 loop is CASSLTGLRTSGANVLTF. In nucleotides, the CDR3 is TGTGCCAGCAGCTTGACAGGCCTAAGAACCTCTGGGGCCAACGTCCTGACTTTC.

This clonotype was picked up a small number of times. The V gene is TRBV18, the J gene TRBJ2-2, with TRBD2 identical over 10 bases. V trimming: 6 bases; J trimming: 1 base; junction bases outside the gene matches: 2. The CDR3 contains 15 residues. Germline CDR1 KGHSH, CDR2 LQKENI. The CDR3 loop reads CASSRTSGNTGELFF. Here the CDR3 DNA reads TGTGCCAGCTCCCGGACTAGCGGGAACACCGGGGAGCTGTTTTTT.

By proportion, this clonotype is medium-sized (0.01 to 0.1%). V usage is TRBV10-3 and J usage is TRBJ1-2; D might be TRBD1 (6 bases). This CDR3 spans 12 amino acids. V was clipped by 10 bases and J by 4 bases, with 13 bases between them. Germline-derived CDR1 and CDR2 are ENHRY and SYGVKD. The CDR3 nucleotides read TGTGCCACAAAAGGGGGTGGCTATGGCTACACCTTC. The encoded protein is CATKGGGYGYTF.

This clonotype showed up many times. The V and J genes are TRBV5-1 and TRBJ2-2, with 7 positions matching TRBD2. With 2 bases clipped from V and 6 bases from J, the junction kept 7 bases outside the gene matches. Germline CDR1 and CDR2: SGHRS and YFSETQ. The CDR3 contains 15 residues. The DNA of the CDR3 is TGCGCCAGCAGCTTTGGCGGGAGTTTCCCCGGGGAGCTGTTTTTT. This encodes CASSFGGSFPGELFF.

The table lists this clonotype with many counts. The chain is built from TRBV7-9 and TRBJ1-2; D possibly corresponds to TRBD1 (5 bases). Germline V gene data show CDR1 as SEHNR and CDR2 as FQNEAQ (reference sequence). Trimming took off 6 bases at V and 4 bases at J, with 12 bases between the two ends. CDR3 size: 13 residues. Here the CDR3 reads CASRSPGPYGYTF. CDR3 coding DNA: TGTGCCAGCAGATCTCCGGGACCCTATGGCTACACCTTC.

This clonotype has ten or more counts. The V and J genes are TRBV5-1 and TRBJ2-6; 9 bases map to TRBD2. The CDR3 has 18 residues. V trimming: 3 bases; J trimming: 0 bases; junction bases outside the gene matches: 7. The germline V gene encodes CDR1 SGHRS and CDR2 YFSETQ. CDR3 DNA sequence: TGCGCCAGCAGCTCTGGACTAGCGCTGATCTCTGGGGCCAACGTCCTGACTTTC. Its translation is CASSSGLALISGANVLTF.

Notes on this clonotype: The junction departs from the called germline gene at one end, perhaps through a read error. The V and J genes are TRBV28 and TRBJ2-3; D possibly corresponds to TRBD2 (7 bases). Germline lookup yields CDR1 MDHEN and CDR2 SYDVKM. The CDR3 runs 15 residues. CDR3 protein: CATSRRGASPDTQYF. As DNA, the CDR3 is TGTGCCACCAGTCGTCGGGGGGCGAGTCCAGATACGCAGTATTTT.

This clonotype was seen many times. The genes are TRBV12-3 or TRBV12-4 and TRBJ1-2; TRBD1 agrees at 10 bases. CDR3 length: 14 amino acids. Trimming cost V 1 base and J 4 bases; bases outside gene matches: 0. Here the CDR3 reads CASSLGTGGYGYTF. CDR3 DNA: TGTGCCAGCAGTTTAGGGACAGGGGGCTATGGCTACACCTTC.

This clonotype came up many times. The genes are TRBV10-1 and TRBJ2-3; D possibly matches TRBD1 or TRBD2 (6 bases each). The CDR3 extends over 13 amino acids. Trimming pared 6 bases from V and 5 bases from J, leaving 12 bases between. CDR1 and CDR2 from the germline V gene are WNHNN and SYGVQD (reference sequence). Written as DNA, the CDR3 is TGCGCCAGCAGCTTACAGGGAGGAGATACGCAGTATTTT. Amino acids: CASSLQGGDTQYF.

This clonotype was detected ten times or more. This chain joins TRBV7-9 and TRBJ1-4, with 7 bases identical to TRBD1. This CDR3 comprises 15 residues. CDR1 is SEHNR, CDR2 FQNEAQ, per germline (reference sequence). V was clipped by 5 bases and J by 8 bases; unmatched bases: 11. CDR3 nucleotide sequence: TGTGCCAGCAGCGGCAGCAGGGGGATAGAGGAAAAACTGTTTTTT. It is translated as CASSGSRGIEEKLFF.

This clonotype was observed many times. V is TRBV27 and J is TRBJ2-7; D unresolved. The CDR3 sequence is 13 residues long. Germline CDR1 and CDR2: MNHEY and SMNVEV (reference sequence). Trimming left V 9 bases short and J 0 bases short, with 12 bases between. CDR3 DNA: TGTGCCAGTTTAGACCCATACTCCTACGAGCAGTACTTC. Protein: CASLDPYSYEQYF.

This clonotype came up many times. The chain uses TRBV20-1 and TRBJ2-3; D is ambiguous. Trimming stripped 3 bases from V and 6 bases from J, with 16 bases between. Germline CDR1 and CDR2: DFQATT and SNEGSKA (reference sequence). The CDR3 covers 14 residues. The DNA for the CDR3 is TGCAGTGCTAGTCGACTCGAGGTGGGGGATACGCAGTATTTT. Its protein product is CSASRLEVGDTQYF.

This clonotype was counted ten times or more. This chain connects TRBV5-1 to TRBJ2-2; D call uncertain. CDR3 length equals 13 residues. Germline V gene sequence: CDR1 SGHRS, CDR2 YFSETQ. Trimming pared 0 bases from V and 7 bases from J, leaving 7 bases between. CDR3 DNA sequence: TGCGCCAGCAGCTTGGGGGCCGGCGGGGAGCTGTTTTTT. It yields the protein CASSLGAGGELFF.

This clonotype occurred many times. The V call is TRBV7-2, the J call TRBJ2-7, with 9 bases aligning to TRBD2. This CDR3 spans 15 amino acids. The germline CDR1 and CDR2 sequences are SGHTA and FQGNSA. J lost 2 bases, V lost 5 bases, and 7 bases had no gene match. The CDR3 DNA follows: TGTGCCAGCAGCCCCTCCGGGACTAGCACCTACGAGCAGTACTTC. Translated, it gives CASSPSGTSTYEQYF.

This clonotype has a count of ten or more. V gene TRBV5-1 combines with J gene TRBJ1-1; 7 nucleotides line up with TRBD1. This CDR3 comprises 13 residues. In germline, CDR1 is SGHRS, CDR2 YFSETQ. V lost 4 bases to trimming and J lost 4 bases; unmatched junction nucleotides: 4. CDR3 residues: CASSEQGFTEAFF. The CDR3 DNA follows: TGCGCCAGCAGCGAACAGGGGTTCACTGAAGCTTTCTTT.

This clonotype came up many times. This sequence joins TRBV10-3 and TRBJ2-5, with TRBD2 matching over 7 bases. V lost 3 bases and J lost 5; bases outside the gene matches: 12. This CDR3 is 16 amino acids long. Germline CDR1 ENHRY, CDR2 SYGVKD. The chain's CDR3 is CAISDPSGRGRETQYF. The DNA of the CDR3 is TGTGCCATCAGTGATCCTAGCGGCCGCGGTAGGGAGACCCAGTACTTC.

This clonotype was seen more than once but under ten times. The chain has TRBV6-5 and TRBJ2-1; 10 positions match TRBD2. This CDR3 is built from 16 residues. After removal of 5 bases from V and 0 bases from J, the junction contained 4 bases not matched to a gene. CDR1 MNHEY and CDR2 SVGAGI come from the germline V gene. The CDR3 DNA reads TGTGCCAGCAGTGGACTAGCGGAGAGCTCCTACAATGAGCAGTTCTTC. Translation gives CASSGLAESSYNEQFF.